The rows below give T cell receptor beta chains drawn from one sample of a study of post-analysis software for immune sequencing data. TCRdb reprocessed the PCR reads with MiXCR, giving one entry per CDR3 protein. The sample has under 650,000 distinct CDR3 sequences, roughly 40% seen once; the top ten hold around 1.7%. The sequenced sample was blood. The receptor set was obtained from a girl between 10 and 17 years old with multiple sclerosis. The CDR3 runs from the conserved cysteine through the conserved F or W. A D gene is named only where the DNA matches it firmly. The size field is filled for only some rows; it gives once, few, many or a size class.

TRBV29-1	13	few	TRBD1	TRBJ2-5	CSGDRDRGETQYF	TGCAGCGGGGATCGGGACAGGGGTGAGACCCAGTACTTC
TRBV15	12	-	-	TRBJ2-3	CATSSRGDTQYF	TGTGCCACCAGCAGTCGGGGGGATACGCAGTATTTT
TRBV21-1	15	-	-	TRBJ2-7	CASSTKCPSSYEQYF	TGTGCCAGCAGCACGAAATGCCCGAGCTCCTACGAGCAGTACTTC
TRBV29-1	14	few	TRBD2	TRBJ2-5	CSAKQTSGTETRYF	TGCAGCGCCAAACAGACTAGCGGGACGGAGACCCGGTACTTC
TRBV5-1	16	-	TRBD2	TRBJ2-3	CASSGSRLADTDTQYF	TGCGCCAGCAGCGGTAGTAGGCTAGCGGATACAGATACGCAGTATTTT
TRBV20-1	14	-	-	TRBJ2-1	CSARGPTRLNEQFF	TGCAGTGCTAGAGGCCCGACTAGATTGAATGAGCAGTTCTTC
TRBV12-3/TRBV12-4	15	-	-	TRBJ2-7	CASSEQLQGTYEQYF	TGTGCCAGCAGTGAACAACTCCAGGGGACCTACGAGCAGTACTTC
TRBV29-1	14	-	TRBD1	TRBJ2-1	CSVEKGAGRNEQFF	TGCAGCGTTGAAAAGGGGGCTGGTAGGAATGAGCAGTTCTTC
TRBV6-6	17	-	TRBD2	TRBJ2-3	CASRYTESGRGTDTQYF	TGTGCCAGCAGATATACCGAGAGCGGGAGAGGCACGGATACGCAGTATTTT
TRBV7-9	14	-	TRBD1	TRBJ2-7	CASSWDRGWYEQYF	TGTGCCAGCAGCTGGGACAGGGGCTGGTACGAGCAGTACTTC
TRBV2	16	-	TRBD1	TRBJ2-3	CASRIGQGAGTDTQYF	TGTGCCAGCAGGATAGGACAGGGGGCTGGCACAGATACGCAGTATTTT
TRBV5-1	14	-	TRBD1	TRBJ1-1	CASSLLQGATEAFF	TGCGCCAGCAGCTTGTTACAGGGGGCCACTGAAGCTTTCTTT
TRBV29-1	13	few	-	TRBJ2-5	CSVAGAIQETQYF	TGCAGCGTTGCAGGGGCCATCCAAGAGACCCAGTACTTC
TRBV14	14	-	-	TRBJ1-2	CASSQENSYYGYTF	TGTGCCAGCAGCCAAGAAAATAGTTACTATGGCTACACCTTC
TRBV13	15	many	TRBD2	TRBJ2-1	CASSLVGLAGNEQFF	TGTGCCAGCAGCTTAGTAGGGCTAGCGGGGAATGAGCAGTTCTTC
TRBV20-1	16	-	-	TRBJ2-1	CSARDGLAHSYNEQFF	TGCAGTGCTAGAGATGGCCTAGCGCACTCCTACAATGAGCAGTTCTTC
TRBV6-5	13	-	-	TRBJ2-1	CASSYPGDNEQFF	TGTGCCAGCAGTTATCCGGGGGACAATGAGCAGTTCTTC
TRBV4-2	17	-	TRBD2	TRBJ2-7	CASSQAQTSGRRSEQYF	TGTGCCAGCAGCCAGGCCCAGACTAGCGGAAGGAGGTCCGAGCAGTACTTC
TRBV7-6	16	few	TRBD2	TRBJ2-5	CASSLVRGGRQETQYF	TGTGCCAGCAGCTTAGTCCGCGGGGGGCGACAAGAGACCCAGTACTTC
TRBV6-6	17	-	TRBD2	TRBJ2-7	CASSYPGLAGSPYEQYF	TGTGCCAGCAGTTACCCGGGACTAGCGGGTAGCCCCTACGAGCAGTACTTC
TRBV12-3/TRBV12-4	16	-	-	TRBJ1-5	CASSFSGGLRNQPQHF	TGTGCCAGCAGTTTCTCCGGGGGGCTGAGGAATCAGCCCCAGCATTTT
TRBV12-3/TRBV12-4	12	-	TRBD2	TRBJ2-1	CASRRREHEQFF	TGTGCCAGCAGGCGGCGGGAGCATGAGCAGTTCTTC
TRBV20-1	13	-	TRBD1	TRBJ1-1	CSAPGTGFTEAFF	TGCAGTGCTCCCGGGACAGGGTTCACTGAAGCTTTCTTT
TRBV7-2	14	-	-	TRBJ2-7	CASSSSSNHYEQYF	TGTGCCAGCAGCTCTTCTTCCAATCACTACGAGCAGTACTTC
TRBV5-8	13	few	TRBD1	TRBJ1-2	CASRLDRDGGYTF	TGTGCCAGCAGGTTGGACAGGGACGGAGGCTACACCTTC
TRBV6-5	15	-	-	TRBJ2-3	CASREGGTSTDTQYF	TGTGCCAGCAGAGAAGGGGGGACTTCCACAGATACGCAGTATTTT
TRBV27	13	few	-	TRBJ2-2	CASSLGVVGELFF	TGTGCCAGCAGCCTGGGGGTGGTCGGGGAGCTGTTTTTT
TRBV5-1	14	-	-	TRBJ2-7	CASRRQVSSYEQYF	TGCGCCAGCAGGCGTCAGGTGAGCTCCTACGAGCAGTACTTC